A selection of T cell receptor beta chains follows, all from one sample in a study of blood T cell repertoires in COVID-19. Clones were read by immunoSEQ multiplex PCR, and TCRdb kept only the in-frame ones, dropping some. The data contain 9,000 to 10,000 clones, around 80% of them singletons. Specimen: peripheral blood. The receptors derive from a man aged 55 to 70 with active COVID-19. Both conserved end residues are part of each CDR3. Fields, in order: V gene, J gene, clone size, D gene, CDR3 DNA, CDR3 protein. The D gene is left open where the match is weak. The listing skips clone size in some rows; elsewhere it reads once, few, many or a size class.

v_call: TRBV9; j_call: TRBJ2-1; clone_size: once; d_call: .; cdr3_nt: TGTGCCAGCAGCGTAGACGGCTCCTACAATGAGCAGTTCTTC; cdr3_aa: CASSVDGSYNEQFF
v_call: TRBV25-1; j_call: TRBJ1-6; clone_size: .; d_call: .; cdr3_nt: TGTGCCAGCAGTGAATCAAAGGGAGATAATTCACCCCTCCACTTT; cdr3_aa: CASSESKGDNSPLHF
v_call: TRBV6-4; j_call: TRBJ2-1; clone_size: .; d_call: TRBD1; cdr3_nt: TGTGCCAGCAGCCGAGCGGCAGGGGGCTCCTACAATGAGCAGTTCTTC; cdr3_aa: CASSRAAGGSYNEQFF
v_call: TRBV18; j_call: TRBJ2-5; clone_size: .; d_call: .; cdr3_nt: TGTGCCAGCTCACCACTAGTAAGCTTGGAGACCCAGTACTTC; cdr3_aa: CASSPLVSLETQYF
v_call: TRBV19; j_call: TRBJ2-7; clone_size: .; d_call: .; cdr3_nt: TGTGCCAGTAGTATAGAACCCAGGTACGAGCAGTACTTC; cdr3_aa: CASSIEPRYEQYF
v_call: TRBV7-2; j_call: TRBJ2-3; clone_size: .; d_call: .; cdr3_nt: TGTGCCAGCAGCCAGGGTCAAGGCGGTTCCCCTCAAGATACGCAGTATTTT; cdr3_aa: CASSQGQGGSPQDTQYF
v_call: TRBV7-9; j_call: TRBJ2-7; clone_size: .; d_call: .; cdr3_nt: TGTGCCAGCAGCTCTCGCAGTACGGGTGAGCAGTACTTC; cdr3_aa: CASSSRSTGEQYF
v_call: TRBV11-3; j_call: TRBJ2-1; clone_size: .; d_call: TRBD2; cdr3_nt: TGTGCCAGCAGCTTAGCTGGCGGGGGGGCCTTTCGTGAGCAGTTCTTC; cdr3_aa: CASSLAGGGAFREQFF
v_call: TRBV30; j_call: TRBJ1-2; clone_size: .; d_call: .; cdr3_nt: TGTGCCTGGAGTGTAACTCCTATGAGGCGATATGGCTACACCTTC; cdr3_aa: CAWSVTPMRRYGYTF
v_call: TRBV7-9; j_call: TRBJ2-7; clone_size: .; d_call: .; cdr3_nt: TGTGCCAGCAGCTTACCCCCAGGGGACGAGCAGTACTTC; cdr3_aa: CASSLPPGDEQYF
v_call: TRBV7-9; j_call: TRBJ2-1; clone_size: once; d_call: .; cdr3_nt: TGTGCCACTGCCCTCAGGACTTCCAATCGCGATGAGCAGTTCTTC; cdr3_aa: CATALRTSNRDEQFF
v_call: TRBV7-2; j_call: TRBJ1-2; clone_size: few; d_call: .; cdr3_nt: TGTGCCAGCAGCTTAGGTTTTGGAGGGTTGAATGGCTACACCTTC; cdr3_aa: CASSLGFGGLNGYTF
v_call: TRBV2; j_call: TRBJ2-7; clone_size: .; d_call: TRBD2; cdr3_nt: TGTGCCAGCAGTGTGGAGACTAGCGGCCCGGGCGAGCAGTACTTC; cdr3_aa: CASSVETSGPGEQYF
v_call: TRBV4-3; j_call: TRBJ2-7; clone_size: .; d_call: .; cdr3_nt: TGCGCCAGCAGCCAAGATTATCCAGGGCCAACCTACGAGCAGTACTTC; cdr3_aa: CASSQDYPGPTYEQYF
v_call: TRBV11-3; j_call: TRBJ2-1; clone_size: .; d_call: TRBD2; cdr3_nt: TGTGCCAGCAGCCCTAGCGGGGGGGCCTCCTACAATGAGCAGTTCTTC; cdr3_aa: CASSPSGGASYNEQFF
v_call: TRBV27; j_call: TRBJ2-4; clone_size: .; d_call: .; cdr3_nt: TGTGCCAGCAGTTTAGCGGGCACCCTAGCCAAAAACATTCAGTACTTC; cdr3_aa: CASSLAGTLAKNIQYF
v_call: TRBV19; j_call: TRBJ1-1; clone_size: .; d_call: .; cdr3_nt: TGTGCCAGTAGTATAGTTGTCAGCACTGAAGCTTTCTTT; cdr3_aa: CASSIVVSTEAFF
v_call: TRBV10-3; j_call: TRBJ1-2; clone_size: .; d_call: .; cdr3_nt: TGTGCCATCACCCCGGACACTAACTATGGCTACACCTTC; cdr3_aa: CAITPDTNYGYTF
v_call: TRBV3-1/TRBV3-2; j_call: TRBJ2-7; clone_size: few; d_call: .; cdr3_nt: TGTGCCAGCAGCCTTTCCGCCCCCACGGGGGTTGACTACGAGCAGTACTTC; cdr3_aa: CASSLSAPTGVDYEQYF
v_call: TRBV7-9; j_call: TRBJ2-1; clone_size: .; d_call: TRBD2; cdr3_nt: TGTGCCAGCAGTCCTAGCGGGAGGCCCAACAATGAGCAGTTCTTC; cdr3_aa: CASSPSGRPNNEQFF
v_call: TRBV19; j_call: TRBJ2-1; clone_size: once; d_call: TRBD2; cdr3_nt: TGTGCCAGTAGTATACTCCAAGTTAGGGCTAGCGGCTACAATGAGCAGTTCTTC; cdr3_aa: CASSILQVRASGYNEQFF
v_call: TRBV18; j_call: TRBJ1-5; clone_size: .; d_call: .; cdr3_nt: TGTGCCAGCTCACCCGACTGGAGATCAGCGCCCCAGCATTTT; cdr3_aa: CASSPDWRSAPQHF
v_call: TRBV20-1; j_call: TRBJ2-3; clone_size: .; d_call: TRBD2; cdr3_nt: TGCAGTGCTAGTGCGGCGGGAGAGACAGATACGCAGTATTTT; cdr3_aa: CSASAAGETDTQYF
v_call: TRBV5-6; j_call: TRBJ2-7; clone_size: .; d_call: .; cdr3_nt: TGTGCCAGCAGCTTGGGACAGTCCTACGAGCAGTACTTC; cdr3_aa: CASSLGQSYEQYF
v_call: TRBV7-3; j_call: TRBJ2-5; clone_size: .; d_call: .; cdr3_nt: TGTGCCAGCAGCTTAACAGGTCGCGGAGAGACCCAGTACTTC; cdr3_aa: CASSLTGRGETQYF
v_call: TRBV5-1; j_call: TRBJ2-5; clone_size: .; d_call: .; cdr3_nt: TGCGCCAGCAGCTTCGGGGGGCCGGGGGAGACCCAGTACTTC; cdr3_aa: CASSFGGPGETQYF
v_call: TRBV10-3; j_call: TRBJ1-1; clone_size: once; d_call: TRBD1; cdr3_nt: TGTGCCATCAGTGAGCGGGACAGAAACACTGAAGCTTTCTTT; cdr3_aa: CAISERDRNTEAFF
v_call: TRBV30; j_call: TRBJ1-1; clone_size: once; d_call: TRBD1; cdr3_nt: TGTGCCTGGACCAAAGACAGGGTCGGCACTGAAGCTTTCTTT; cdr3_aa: CAWTKDRVGTEAFF
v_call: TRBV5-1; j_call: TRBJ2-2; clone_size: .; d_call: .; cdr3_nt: TGCGCCAGCAGCCAGGGCTCCGCAGGCACCGGGGAGCTGTTTTTT; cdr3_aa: CASSQGSAGTGELFF
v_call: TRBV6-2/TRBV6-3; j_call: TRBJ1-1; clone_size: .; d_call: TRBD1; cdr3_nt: TGTGCCAGCAGTTACTCGGCCGGGACAGGGATGGCTTTCTTT; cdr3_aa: CASSYSAGTGMAFF
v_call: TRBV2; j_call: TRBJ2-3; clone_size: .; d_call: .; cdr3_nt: TGTGCCAGCAGTCCAGGGTTGAGCACAGATACGCAGTATTTT; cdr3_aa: CASSPGLSTDTQYF
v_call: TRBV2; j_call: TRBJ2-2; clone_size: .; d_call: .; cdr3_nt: TGTGCCAGCAGCAGGGCGAACACCGGGGAGCTGTTTTTT; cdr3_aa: CASSRANTGELFF
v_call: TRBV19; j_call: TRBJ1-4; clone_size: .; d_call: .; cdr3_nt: TGTGCCAGCTCGGGGAAGATGAGTGGCGAAAAACTGTTTTTT; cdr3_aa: CASSGKMSGEKLFF
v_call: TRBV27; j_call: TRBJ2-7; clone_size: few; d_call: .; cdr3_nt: TGTGCCAGCAGCCCCGCTAGTTACCCCTCCTACGAGCAGTACTTC; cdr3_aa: CASSPASYPSYEQYF
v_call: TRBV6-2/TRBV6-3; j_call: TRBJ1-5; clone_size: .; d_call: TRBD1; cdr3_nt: TGTGCCAGCAGTCGACTCAGACAGGGGGGGGATCAGCCCCAGCATTTT; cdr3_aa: CASSRLRQGGDQPQHF
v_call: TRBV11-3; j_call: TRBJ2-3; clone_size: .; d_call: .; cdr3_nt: TGTGCCAGCAGCTCCTCCACGAGGGGGAGAATGGCAGATACGCAGTATTTT; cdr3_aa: CASSSSTRGRMADTQYF
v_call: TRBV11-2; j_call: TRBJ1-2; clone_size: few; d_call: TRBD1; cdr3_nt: TGTGCCAGCAGCCGGGGGACAGGCGTTAACTATGGCTACACCTTC; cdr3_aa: CASSRGTGVNYGYTF
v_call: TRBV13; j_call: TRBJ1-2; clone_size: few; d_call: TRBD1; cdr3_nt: TGTGCCAGCAGCCTCGGGACAGGGGGCTATGGCTACACCTTC; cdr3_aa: CASSLGTGGYGYTF
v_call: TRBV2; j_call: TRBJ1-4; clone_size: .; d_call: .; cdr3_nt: TGTGCCAGCAGTGATGTAACAGCCTCTAATGAAAAACTGTTTTTT; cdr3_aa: CASSDVTASNEKLFF
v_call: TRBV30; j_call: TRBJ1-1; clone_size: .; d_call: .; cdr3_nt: TGTGCCTGGAGTGTTACCCTTAGTGACACTGAAGCTTTCTTT; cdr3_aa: CAWSVTLSDTEAFF
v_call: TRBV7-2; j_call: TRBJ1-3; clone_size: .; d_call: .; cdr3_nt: TGTGCCAGCAGCTTAGACATCGGGTCGTTCGGAAACACCATATATTTT; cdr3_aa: CASSLDIGSFGNTIYF
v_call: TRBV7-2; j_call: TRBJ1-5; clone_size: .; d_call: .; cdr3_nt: TGTGCCAGCAGTTTGACAGGTAGCAATCAGCCCCAGCATTTT; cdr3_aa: CASSLTGSNQPQHF
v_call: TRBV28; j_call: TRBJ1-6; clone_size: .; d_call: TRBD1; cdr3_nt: TGTGCCAGTACCTTTGACAGGGTGCTTTCGACCCTCCACTTT; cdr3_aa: CASTFDRVLSTLHF
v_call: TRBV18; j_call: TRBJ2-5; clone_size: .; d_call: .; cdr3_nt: TGTGCCAGCTCACCGTTGGGAGAAGAGACCCAGTACTTC; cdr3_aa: CASSPLGEETQYF
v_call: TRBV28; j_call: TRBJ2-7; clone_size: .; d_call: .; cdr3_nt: TGTGCCAGCAGTTCTACAACCCGTGAAGGAGGGGCCTACGAGCAGTACTTC; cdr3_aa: CASSSTTREGGAYEQYF
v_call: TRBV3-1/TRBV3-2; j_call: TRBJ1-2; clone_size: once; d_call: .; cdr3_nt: TGTGCCAGCAGCCGTTCAGGGATAGGCTACACCTTC; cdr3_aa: CASSRSGIGYTF
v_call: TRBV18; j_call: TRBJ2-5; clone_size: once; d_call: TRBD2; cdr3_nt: TGTGCCAGCTCTCCGGGACTAGGGGGAGAGACCCAGTACTTC; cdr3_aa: CASSPGLGGETQYF
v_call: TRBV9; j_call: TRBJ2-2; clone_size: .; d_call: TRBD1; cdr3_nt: TGTGCCAGCAGCCCAACAGACAGGGCCGGGGAGCTGTTTTTT; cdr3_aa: CASSPTDRAGELFF
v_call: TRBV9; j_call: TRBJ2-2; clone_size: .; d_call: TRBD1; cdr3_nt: TGTGCCAGCAGCGTAGAGGACAGGTACACCGGGGAGCTGTTTTTT; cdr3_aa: CASSVEDRYTGELFF
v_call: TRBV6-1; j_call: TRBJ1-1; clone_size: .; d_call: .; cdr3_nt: TGTGCCAGCAGTGAAGCAATGAGGAACACTGAAGCTTTCTTT; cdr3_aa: CASSEAMRNTEAFF
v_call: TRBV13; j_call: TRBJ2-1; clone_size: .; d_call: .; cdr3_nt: TGTGCCAGCAGCTTAGTTCGGGTGTTGAGCAATGAGCAGTTCTTC; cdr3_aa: CASSLVRVLSNEQFF
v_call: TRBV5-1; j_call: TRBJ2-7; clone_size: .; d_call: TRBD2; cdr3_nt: TGCGCCAGCAGCTTGGAGGATAGCGGGGGTGGTGAGCAGTACTTC; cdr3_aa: CASSLEDSGGGEQYF
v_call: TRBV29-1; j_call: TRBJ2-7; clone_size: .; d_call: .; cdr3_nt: TGCAGCGTTCAGGGGCAAATCTACGAGCAGTACTTC; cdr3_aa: CSVQGQIYEQYF